This T cell receptor (beta chain) was recorded in a study of cytomegalovirus exposure and HLA in healthy donors. It was with 60 Vbeta and 13 Jbeta primers that the PCR ran. Profiled with immunoSEQ multiplex PCR; TCRdb holds only in-frame clones, not every one. The sample comprises under 200,000 clones, roughly 75% of which are singletons, and 1% rests with the top ten. Concerning this clone itself: As yet, its antigen is unknown.

The germline V gene encodes CDR1 SGHTA and CDR2 FQGNSA. This CDR3 has 16 amino acids. V was clipped by 4 bases and J by 5 bases, with 20 bases between them. Study-wide points: Certain indistinguishable V segments, among them TRBV6-2 and TRBV6-3, were excluded. Analyses of presence/absence relied on an assumption of roughly uniform sequencing depth across donors.

The clonotype originates from a woman aged 45-59 years in good health and CMV-seropositive. The chain uses TRBV7-2 and TRBJ1-1; D remains unclear. Specimen: PBMCs. CDR3: CASSWTWGSGRTEAFF. CDR3 coding DNA: TGTGCCAGCAGCTGGACTTGGGGATCTGGGAGAACTGAAGCTTTCTTT.